A single sample gave rise to the 31 T cell receptor beta chains below, sequenced in a study of T cells in Graves' hyperthyroidism and ophthalmopathy. Amplified TCR beta CDR3 regions derived from RNA transcripts. The HTBI primer set drove a first-round RT-PCR of the TCR CDR3. MiXCR, run by TCRdb on the multiplex PCR reads, gives a single entry per CDR3 protein. The data hold about 700,000 distinct CDR3 sequences, with approximately 42% observed a single time. The source material was peripheral blood or thyroid tissue (not recorded which). These receptors all stem from an adult man with Graves' disease, either hyperthyroidism or ophthalmopathy (not recorded which).

This clonotype has a count of ten or more. The V call is TRBV10-2, the J call TRBJ1-5; D is undetermined. Deletions cut 3 bases from V and 4 bases from J, with 4 bases between. The CDR3 contains 12 residues. Germline CDR1 WSHSY, CDR2 SAAADI. The CDR3 coding sequence is TGCGCCAGCAGTGACGGAAATCAGCCCCAGCATTTT. Translating it yields CASSDGNQPQHF.

The rearrangement links TRBV19 to TRBJ1-1, with D perhaps matching TRBD1 (5 bases). Trimming took 3 bases from V and 5 from J, leaving 13 bases between them. Per the germline V gene, CDR1 is LNHDA and CDR2 is SQIVND (reference sequence). The length of the CDR3 is 14 residues. The CDR3 DNA follows: TGTGCCAGTAGTATTTTTGGGACTGGGACTGAAGCTTTCTTT. Protein product: CASSIFGTGTEAFF.

This clonotype was counted only a few times. The rearrangement uses TRBV2 and TRBJ1-6, with TRBD1 as a possible D gene (5 bases). V dropped 2 bases and J dropped 7 bases, with 15 bases sitting between them. The germline CDR1 and CDR2 sequences are SNHLY and FYNNEI. The CDR3 sequence is 16 residues long. CDR3 sequence reads: CASSERLGVGNSPLHF. The DNA for the CDR3 is TGTGCCAGCAGTGAAAGGTTGGGGGTGGGAAATTCACCCCTCCACTTT.

This clonotype was counted only a few times. The chain employs TRBV24-1 and TRBJ2-2, with 13 nucleotides matching TRBD2. This CDR3 is built from 17 residues. Unmatched junction bases numbered 6, after V lost 3 bases and J lost 6 bases. Per the germline V gene, CDR1 is KGHDR and CDR2 is SFDVKD. In DNA, the CDR3 is TGTGCCACCAGTGATCAAGGACTAGCGGGAGTGGCCGGGGAGCTGTTTTTT. Its protein product is CATSDQGLAGVAGELFF.

This clonotype showed up many times. The V call is TRBV24-1, the J call TRBJ1-2, with D perhaps matching TRBD1 (6 bases). This CDR3 is 15 amino acids long. V was clipped by 4 bases and J by 1 base, with 12 bases between them. Germline V gene sequence: CDR1 KGHDR, CDR2 SFDVKD. The CDR3 nucleotides read TGTGCCACCAGTGACGCTGGACAGAATAACTATGGCTACACCTTC. Translated, it gives CATSDAGQNNYGYTF.

The chain has TRBV20-1 and TRBJ1-6; TRBD1 aligns across 8 bases. The CDR3 covers 15 residues. V dropped 7 bases and J dropped 5; count of bases not matched to a gene: 10. Germline-derived CDR1 and CDR2 are DFQATT and SNEGSKA (reference sequence). The CDR3 loop reads CSVRPGQANNSPLHF. CDR3 DNA: TGCAGTGTCCGACCGGGACAGGCAAATAATTCACCCCTCCACTTT.

The V gene is TRBV2, the J gene TRBJ1-2; 11 bases are shared with TRBD1. Germline assignment: CDR1 SNHLY and CDR2 FYNNEI. The CDR3 loop spans 14 amino acids. After removal of 4 bases from V and 4 bases from J, the junction contained 2 bases not matched to a gene. The CDR3 coding sequence is TGTGCCAGCAGTGTGGACAGGGGGCCCTATGGCTACACCTTC. This gives the protein CASSVDRGPYGYTF.

The chain links TRBV29-1 to TRBJ1-2; no firm D call. Germline V gene sequence: CDR1 SQVTM, CDR2 ANQGSEA. The V end lost 8 bases, the J end lost 3 bases, and 19 bases lay between the germline ends. This CDR3 is built from 14 residues. The CDR3 protein is CSLALREADYGYTF. As DNA, the CDR3 is TGCAGCTTAGCCCTCCGGGAGGCAGACTATGGCTACACCTTC.

This clonotype was recorded a few times. J is TRBJ1-5 and V is TRBV20-1; weak D call: TRBD1 (5 bases). The CDR3 is 13 amino acids. V gave up 4 bases and J gave up 5 bases, with 12 bases separating them. Germline V lookup: CDR1 DFQATT, CDR2 SNEGSKA (reference sequence). The CDR3 coding sequence is TGCAGTGCTACCCCAGGGACGCATCAGCCCCAGCATTTT. It is translated as CSATPGTHQPQHF.

In this sample, this clonotype turned up many times. The chain is built from TRBV15 and TRBJ1-2; 7 bases line up with TRBD1. The V gene end was trimmed by 2 bases and the J gene end by 7 bases; junction bases not matched to a gene: 13. Germline-derived CDR1 and CDR2 are LNHNV and YYDKDF (reference sequence). This CDR3 contains 16 residues. CDR3 sequence reads: CATSRSLLTGAAGYTF. CDR3 nucleotides: TGTGCCACCAGCAGATCCCTTCTAACAGGGGCGGCTGGCTACACCTTC.

This clonotype was observed once. This chain links TRBV10-2 with TRBJ1-3; TRBD1 might be the D (5 bases). The V and J ends lost 7 bases and 7 bases respectively, with 8 bases between them. Germline loops: CDR1 WSHSY, CDR2 SAAADI. The CDR3 extends over 11 amino acids. CDR3 sequence: CASTWGNTIYF. Here the CDR3 DNA reads TGCGCCAGCACATGGGGGAACACCATATATTTT.

This clonotype turned up a few times. The CDR3 sequence is CSARDPITHNLGQPQHF. CDR3 sequence (DNA): TGCAGTGCTAGAGATCCCATAACCCATAACTTAGGACAGCCCCAGCATTTT. The chain is built from TRBV20-1 and TRBJ1-5; D is ambiguous. Germline V CDR1 and CDR2: DFQATT, SNEGSKA (reference sequence). Trimming took 0 bases from V and 7 from J, leaving 22 bases between them. There are 17 residues in the CDR3.

The gene calls are TRBV29-1 and TRBJ1-4; 7 bases align to TRBD1. The CDR3 length is 13 residues. The V and J ends lost 5 bases and 4 bases, in that order; junction bases with no gene match: 4. CDR1 is SQVTM and CDR2 is ANQGSEA in the germline V gene. Here the CDR3 reads CSVFRDSNEKLFF. CDR3 coding DNA: TGCAGCGTTTTCCGGGACAGTAATGAAAAACTGTTTTTT.

The chain uses TRBV7-8 and TRBJ1-2; tentative D call: TRBD1 (5 bases). CDR1 SGHVS and CDR2 FQNEAQ come from the germline V gene. CDR3 length: 16 amino acids. V was clipped by 1 base and J by 0 bases, with 12 bases between them. Here the CDR3 DNA reads TGTGCCAGCAGCTTAGACTGGGGCAGTACTAACTATGGCTACACCTTC. As protein: CASSLDWGSTNYGYTF.

The gene calls are TRBV5-1 and TRBJ1-3, with D uncertain. Trimming took off 0 bases at V and 0 bases at J, with 10 bases between the two ends. The CDR3 runs 16 residues. The germline gives CDR1 SGHRS, CDR2 YFSETQ. The CDR3 bases are TGCGCCAGCAGCTTGGCAGCCACGAGCTCTGGAAACACCATATATTTT. It translates to CASSLAATSSGNTIYF.

Concerning this clonotype: A read error is possible here, since a much larger clone lies one base away. V is TRBV24-1 and J is TRBJ2-5, with 11 bases lining up with TRBD2. Germline V gene sequence: CDR1 KGHDR, CDR2 SFDVKD. The CDR3 consists of 17 residues. The CDR3: CSTSDPISGRATETQYF. CDR3 nucleotides: TGTTCCACCAGTGATCCCATTAGCGGGAGGGCCACAGAGACCCAGTACTTC.

This clonotype was observed a handful of times. The rearrangement joins TRBV7-8 to TRBJ1-1; no clear D. Per germline, CDR1 SGHVS and CDR2 FQNEAQ. V dropped 3 bases and J dropped 0 bases, with 8 bases sitting between them. The CDR3 is made up of 14 amino acids. CDR3 protein: CASSFQELNTEAFF. The CDR3 coding sequence is TGTGCCAGCAGCTTTCAGGAATTGAACACTGAAGCTTTCTTT.

The chain couples TRBV5-1 to TRBJ2-7; 8 positions match TRBD1. Germline V gene data show CDR1 as SGHRS and CDR2 as YFSETQ. Trimming cost V 3 bases and J 5 bases; bases outside gene matches: 7. There are 14 residues in the CDR3. The CDR3 region is CASSWRTGYDEQYF. The CDR3 DNA sequence: TGCGCCAGCAGCTGGAGGACAGGGTACGACGAGCAGTACTTC.

This clonotype was counted only a few times. This rearrangement joins TRBV24-1 to TRBJ2-7, with D tentatively TRBD1 (5 bases). This CDR3 is 18 amino acids long. V lost 4 bases to trimming and J lost 2 bases, with 23 bases between them. Germline assignment: CDR1 KGHDR and CDR2 SFDVKD. In DNA form, the CDR3 reads TGTGCCACCAGTGACAGGGATTCCCTACATCTTATTGCCTACGAGCAGTACTTC. The encoded protein is CATSDRDSLHLIAYEQYF.

The sample holds one count of this clonotype. This may be a read error: a much more frequent sequence differs by one nucleotide. This chain joins TRBV29-1 and TRBJ2-7, with no clear D. CDR1 is SQVTM and CDR2 is ANQGSEA in the germline V gene. This CDR3 contains 11 residues. The CDR3 spells CSVPGVYERYF. CDR3 nucleotide sequence: TGCAGCGTGCCTGGAGTCTACGAGCGGTACTTC.

This chain connects TRBV29-1 to TRBJ1-1; 9 nucleotides line up with TRBD1. The CDR3 covers 13 residues. The junction had 3 bases not matched to a gene; V was cut back by 7 bases and J by 0 bases. Germline CDR1 is SQVTM and CDR2 is ANQGSEA. The CDR3 DNA reads as TGCAGCGCTGGGACAGGGTTGAACACTGAAGCTTTCTTT. Its translation is CSAGTGLNTEAFF.

A few counts support this clonotype. The J gene is TRBJ2-5, the V gene TRBV20-1; D remains ambiguous. Trimming took 3 bases from V and 3 from J, leaving 14 bases between them. The CDR3 is 14 amino acids. CDR1 DFQATT and CDR2 SNEGSKA come from the germline V gene (reference sequence). Here the CDR3 DNA reads TGCAGTGCTAGGGGTGGGGTTTTTAAAGAGACCCAGTACTTC. This sequence encodes CSARGGVFKETQYF.

J is TRBJ2-7 and V is TRBV5-1; 14 positions agree with TRBD2. The junction had 11 bases not matched to a gene; V was cut back by 3 bases and J by 0 bases. The CDR3 length is 19 residues. Germline V gene lookup returns CDR1 SGHRS and CDR2 YFSETQ. The CDR3 region is CASSSRQSGLAGASYEQYF. Written as DNA, the CDR3 is TGCGCCAGCAGCTCGAGACAGTCGGGACTAGCGGGAGCCTCCTACGAGCAGTACTTC. Supplemented by reference TRBV5-1 and TRBJ2-7, the full variable domain reads KAGVTQTPRYLIKTRGQQVTLSCSPISGHRSVSWYQQTPGQGLQFLFEYFSETQRNKGNFPGRFSGRQFSNSRSEMNVSTLELGDSALYLCASSSRQSGLAGASYEQYFGPGTRLTVT.

This clonotype was counted ten times or more. V gene TRBV29-1 combines with J gene TRBJ2-7, with D possibly TRBD1 on 5 matching bases. The CDR3 length is 14 residues. Trimming removed 4 bases from V and 0 bases from J, with 13 bases in between. Germline-derived CDR1 and CDR2 are SQVTM and ANQGSEA. Here the CDR3 reads CSVGLVDSSYEQYF. The CDR3 DNA reads TGCAGCGTTGGTCTGGTTGACAGCTCCTACGAGCAGTACTTC.

J is TRBJ1-2 and V is TRBV10-3; 7 nucleotides align to TRBD1. CDR1 and CDR2 (germline): ENHRY, SYGVKD. Unmatched junction bases numbered 9, after V lost 10 bases and J lost 4 bases. This CDR3 region has 13 residues. CDR3 in DNA: TGTGCCAGCAACTCAGGGGGTAGCTATGGCTACACCTTC. Translating it yields CASNSGGSYGYTF.

The rearrangement uses TRBV24-1 and TRBJ1-5; D remains unclear. CDR1 KGHDR and CDR2 SFDVKD come from the germline V gene. The CDR3 contains 14 residues. Trimming took off 3 bases at V and 7 bases at J, with 12 bases between the two ends. DNA for the CDR3: TGTGCCACCAGTGATGGGTGGGAGTGGCAGCCCCAGCATTTT. The encoded protein is CATSDGWEWQPQHF.

Many counts were recorded for this clonotype. The chain uses TRBV29-1 and TRBJ1-2, with 7 bases that match TRBD1. J was trimmed by 7 bases and V by 5 bases; bases with no gene match: 10. From germline, CDR1 is SQVTM and CDR2 ANQGSEA. The CDR3 totals 13 residues. The CDR3 reads CSVWQGVWSGYTF. CDR3 bases: TGCAGCGTTTGGCAGGGGGTCTGGAGTGGCTACACCTTC. The full variable domain, its missing parts supplied by reference TRBV29-1 and TRBJ1-2, is SAVISQKPSRDICQRGTSLTIQCQVDSQVTMMFWYRQQPGQSLTLIATANQGSEATYESGFVIDKFPISRPNLTFSTLTVSNMSPEDSSIYLCSVWQGVWSGYTFGSGTRLTVV.

This clonotype showed up many times. The chain combines TRBV7-3 with TRBJ2-7; 8 positions agree with TRBD1. Per germline, CDR1 SGHTA and CDR2 FQGTGA. CDR3 length: 14 amino acids. V lost 5 bases and J lost 2; bases outside the gene matches: 5. The CDR3 nucleotides read TGTGCCAGCAGCAAAGGGACAGGTCCCTACGAGCAGTACTTC. It yields the protein CASSKGTGPYEQYF.

V usage is TRBV19 and J usage is TRBJ2-7; a weak D match, TRBD2 (6 bases). With 2 bases removed from V and 3 bases from J, the gap between germline ends came to 14 bases. The CDR3 has 15 amino acids. Germline-derived CDR1 and CDR2 are LNHDA and SQIVND (reference sequence). The CDR3 DNA follows: TGTGCCAGTAGTATATCGCCAGGGAGGTACTACGAGCAGTACTTC. Residues: CASSISPGRYYEQYF.

The chain recombines TRBV29-1 with TRBJ1-6, with 7 bases fitting TRBD1. This CDR3 spans 16 amino acids. Trimming took 0 bases from V and 7 from J; bases not matched to a gene: 9. CDR1 SQVTM and CDR2 ANQGSEA come from the germline V gene. The CDR3 DNA is TGCAGCGTTGAAGAACCTAGCGGGACAGCGAATTCACCCCTCCACTTT. It translates to CSVEEPSGTANSPLHF. Drawing the rest from reference TRBV29-1 and TRBJ1-6, the complete variable domain is SAVISQKPSRDICQRGTSLTIQCQVDSQVTMMFWYRQQPGQSLTLIATANQGSEATYESGFVIDKFPISRPNLTFSTLTVSNMSPEDSSIYLCSVEEPSGTANSPLHFGNGTRLTVT.

The V and J genes are TRBV5-4 and TRBJ1-2; no clear D. V lost 5 bases, J lost 4 bases, and 9 bases lay in between. Germline lookup yields CDR1 SGHNT and CDR2 YYREEE (reference sequence). The CDR3 extends over 12 amino acids. The chain's CDR3 is CASSYSSYGYTF. In nucleotides, the CDR3 is TGTGCCAGCAGTTACTCCAGCTATGGCTACACCTTC.